This TCR beta chain was sequenced during a study of T-cell reconstitution after alpha-beta-depleted transplantation in children. About this clonotype: Its antigen is unidentified.

Germline V gives CDR1 DFQATT, CDR2 SNEGSKA (reference sequence). V lost 5 bases and J lost 4; bases outside the gene matches: 3. The CDR3 is 13 residues long. Unique molecular identifiers tagged the TCRbeta library. TCRdb called the PCR reads again in MiXCR, with one record for every CDR3 protein. Of 200,000 to 300,000 distinct CDR3 sequences in the sample, about 24% were seen once. Study results and caveats: T-cell numbers and diversity, one year after transplant, stemmed largely from T cells that were newly produced. Roughly two months post-transplant, alpha-beta T cells reportedly originated from several hundred graft clones that had expanded. The study traced high day-60 TCRbeta diversity in some patients to surviving recipient T cells and thymic progenitors.

The input for sequencing was PBMCs, mostly from graft donor cells, taken 360 days after TCRalphabeta/CD19-depleted stem cell transplant. V is TRBV20-1 and J is TRBJ2-3, with 10 bases lining up with TRBD2. This TCR was recovered from a female patient aged 2-15 years who had a stem cell transplant for congenital amegakaryocytic thrombocytopenia, so the T cells may come from the graft donor. The CDR3 DNA reads as TGCAGTGCTGCTAGCGGGGGATCAGATACGCAGTATTTT. It codes for CSAASGGSDTQYF.